The 14 T cell receptor beta chains below all came from one sample that was sequenced in a study of vaccination effects on CD4 cells after COVID-19. TCRdb's table, derived via immunoSEQ multiplex PCR, lists solely in-frame clones and lacks some. The data contain roughly 24,000 clones, around four fifths of them singletons. Antigens for these TCRs are unknown. After expansion with viral peptide pools in the ViraFEST assay, antigen-specific CD4+ T cells were sequenced. CD4+ T cell isolation took place after less than 13 days of culture. Each participant was given two doses of one vaccine (BNT162b2 or mRNA-1273). This material consisted of CD4+ T cells from PBMCs cultured with HCoV-NL63 spike peptides, taken after COVID-19 vaccination. Receptors were obtained from a human donor who received a COVID-19 vaccine.

The chain employs TRBV27 and TRBJ2-1, with a weak D call TRBD1 (5 bases). The CDR3 runs 13 residues. The V gene's germline CDR1 is MNHEY and CDR2 SMNVEV (reference sequence). The V end was cut by 3 bases, the J end by 5 bases, with 8 bases between. CDR3 amino acids: CASSFVGDNEQFF. CDR3 DNA sequence: TGTGCCAGCAGTTTTGTAGGGGACAATGAGCAGTTCTTC.

This chain connects TRBV6-5 to TRBJ2-3; D unclear. CDR3 length equals 14 residues. Germline loops: CDR1 MNHEY, CDR2 SVGAGI. Trimming took 2 bases from V and 2 from J, leaving 8 bases between them. Here the CDR3 reads CASSYVGPTDTQYF. CDR3 bases: TGTGCCAGCAGTTACGTGGGTCCCACAGATACGCAGTATTTT.

This clone was recorded a few times. The gene calls are TRBV11-2 and TRBJ2-7, with a tentative D call TRBD1 (5 bases). The CDR3 loop spans 13 amino acids. Between the trimmed V and J ends, which lost 5 bases and 6 bases, there was a span of 14 bases. The germline CDR1 and CDR2 sequences are SGHAT and FQNNGV. DNA of the CDR3: TGTGCCAGCAGCCCAACCAAGGGGCCCGAGCAGTACTTC. Its translation: CASSPTKGPEQYF. Using reference TRBV11-2 and TRBJ2-7 for the parts outside the CDR3, the full variable domain is EAGVAQSPRYKIIEKRQSVAFWCNPISGHATLYWYQQILGQGPKLLIQFQNNGVVDDSQLPKDRFSAERLKGVDSTLKIQPAKLEDSAVYLCASSPTKGPEQYFGPGTRLTVT.

This sequence joins TRBV19 and TRBJ1-2, with D maybe TRBD1 (6 bases). Per germline, CDR1 LNHDA and CDR2 SQIVND (reference sequence). V lost 6 bases, J lost 4 bases, and 12 bases lay in between. The CDR3 length is 13 residues. CDR3 sequence reads: CASSLQGSYGYTF. In DNA, the CDR3 is TGTGCCAGTAGCCTACAGGGATCCTATGGCTACACCTTC.

The CDR3 coding sequence is TGTGCCAGCGTCCGGGACAGGGGAATTTCTGGCTACACCTTC. The encoded protein is CASVRDRGISGYTF. The rearrangement joins TRBV6-5 to TRBJ1-2; 10 bases fit TRBD1. CDR1 and CDR2 from the germline V gene are MNHEY and SVGAGI. There are 14 residues in the CDR3. The V segment lost 8 bases and the J segment 7 bases; nucleotides outside the gene matches: 10.

The rearrangement links TRBV3-1 (or the pseudogene TRBV3-2) to TRBJ2-5; D may match TRBD1 or TRBD2 (5 bases each). Germline V CDR1 and CDR2: LGHDT, YNNKEL (reference sequence). V gave up 2 bases and J gave up 2 bases, with 12 bases separating them. The CDR3 sequence is 15 residues long. The CDR3 region is CASSQRGPQQETQYF. CDR3 coding DNA: TGTGCCAGCAGCCAACGGGGACCCCAACAAGAGACCCAGTACTTC.

This chain uses TRBV6-2 or TRBV6-3 with TRBJ1-3; 7 bases map to TRBD1. J was trimmed by 2 bases and V by 6 bases; bases with no gene match: 10. This CDR3 is built from 16 residues. Germline CDR1 is MNHEY and CDR2 is SVGEGT. The CDR3 DNA reads TGTGCCAGCAGCCCCCGGACAGGCGTCACTGGAAACACCATATATTTT. Translation: CASSPRTGVTGNTIYF.

The gene calls are TRBV19 and TRBJ1-2; weak D call: TRBD1 (5 bases). The CDR3 runs 16 residues. Germline CDR1 is LNHDA and CDR2 is SQIVND (reference sequence). Deletions cut 3 bases from V and 4 bases from J, with 18 bases between. The DNA of the CDR3 is TGTGCCAGTAGTATGAGGCGTGGGGCGCGGGGCTATGGCTACACCTTC. This translates into CASSMRRGARGYGYTF.

In nucleotides, the CDR3 is TGTGCCAGCAGTTCCTCTGGGCAGCCCCAGCATTTT. Its protein is CASSSSGQPQHF. The V gene is TRBV27, the J gene TRBJ1-5; D is uncertain. The germline gives CDR1 MNHEY, CDR2 SMNVEV (reference sequence). V lost 4 bases, J lost 7 bases, and 8 bases lay in between. CDR3 length: 12 amino acids.

The chain has TRBV6-2 or TRBV6-3 and TRBJ1-1; D not resolved. V lost 5 bases and J 0 bases, leaving 10 bases between the germline ends. Per germline, CDR1 MNHEY and CDR2 SVGEGT. The CDR3 has 14 residues. The CDR3 DNA is TGTGCCAGCAGTCTATTAGGGATGAACACTGAAGCTTTCTTT. Translation: CASSLLGMNTEAFF.

This clone has a single count. The chain has TRBV13 and TRBJ2-7; 13 bases are a match to TRBD2. Germline-derived CDR1 and CDR2 are PRHDT and FYEKMQ (reference sequence). This CDR3 contains 18 residues. The ends lost 5 bases at V and 0 bases at J; junction bases unmatched: 10. CDR3 amino acids: CASSPISTSGRTSYEQYF. As DNA, the CDR3 is TGTGCCAGCAGCCCGATTTCGACTAGCGGGAGGACCTCCTACGAGCAGTACTTC.

The chain couples TRBV9 to TRBJ1-1; 8 bases are a match to TRBD1. J gave up 7 bases and V 4 bases, and 6 bases lay outside the gene matches. The CDR3 loop spans 13 amino acids. The V gene's germline CDR1 is SGDLS and CDR2 YYNGEE. The CDR3 loop reads CASSKTGQGEAFF. Written as DNA, the CDR3 is TGTGCCAGCAGCAAGACTGGACAGGGTGAAGCTTTCTTT.

V gene TRBV4-3 combines with J gene TRBJ2-3; 8 nucleotides align to TRBD2. Unmatched junction bases numbered 5, after V lost 0 bases and J lost 3 bases. Germline V lookup: CDR1 LGHNA, CDR2 YSLEER. The CDR3 loop spans 16 amino acids. The CDR3 protein is CASSQDYRGGTDTQYF. Here the CDR3 DNA reads TGCGCCAGCAGCCAAGATTACCGGGGGGGGACAGATACGCAGTATTTT.

The chain combines TRBV11-2 with TRBJ2-3; 8 bases match TRBD2. This CDR3 comprises 15 residues. With V trimmed by 5 bases and J by 9 bases, 13 bases remained unmatched. Germline CDR1 is SGHAT and CDR2 is FQNNGV. The CDR3 spells CASSITGTRGGTQYF. The CDR3 DNA is TGTGCCAGCAGCATAACCGGGACTAGGGGAGGGACGCAGTATTTT.